These 2 T cell receptor beta chains originate from one sample sequenced in a study of cytomegalovirus exposure and HLA in healthy donors. The PCR used 60 Vbeta and 13 Jbeta primers. The data were produced by immunoSEQ multiplex PCR, yet TCRdb's version contains in-frame clones alone and is incomplete. The sample's table shows some 130,000 clones. The sequenced material came from PBMCs. Receptors were obtained from a man aged 18 to 35 in good health and CMV-seronegative.

The chain recombines TRBV7-6 with TRBJ1-6; perhaps TRBD1 as D (5 bases). The germline CDR1 and CDR2 sequences are SGHVS and FNYEAQ. The V gene lost 2 bases and the J gene lost 7 bases, with 12 bases spanning the gap. The CDR3 runs to 15 residues. This chain's CDR3 is CASSLQQATNSPLHF. The CDR3 nucleotides read TGTGCCAGCAGCTTACAACAGGCTACGAATTCACCCCTCCACTTT.

V and J are TRBV7-8 and TRBJ1-2; D unresolved. The germline V gene encodes CDR1 SGHVS and CDR2 FQNEAQ. V was trimmed by 1 base and J by 4 bases, leaving 13 bases between them. The CDR3 has 15 residues. CDR3 region: CASSLVGSLGYGYTF. The CDR3 coding sequence is TGTGCCAGCAGCTTAGTCGGGAGTCTCGGCTATGGCTACACCTTC.